This TCR beta chain was identified in a study of shared clonotypes between healthy human individuals. Study-level points and caveats: A handful of donors shared 4.5% to 6.5% of their naive CD4 clonotypes.

About this clone itself: As yet, its antigen is unknown.

Produced via immunoSEQ multiplex PCR; TCRdb's table is partial and in-frame only. This table holds some 1.4 million clones, roughly 96% found once. Trimming removed 3 bases from V and 2 bases from J; junction bases left unmatched: 9. CDR1 MNHNS and CDR2 SASEGT come from the germline V gene. There are 19 residues in the CDR3. The receptor's source is a man between 25 and 39 years old in good health. Sequencing used naive CD4+ T cells sorted from blood. Noted subset: CD45RA+ positively selected. The rearrangement links TRBV6-1 to TRBJ2-1, with 14 bases matching TRBD2. The CDR3 reads CASSELWTSGRPTYNEQFF. CDR3 sequence (DNA): TGTGCCAGCAGTGAGTTGTGGACTAGCGGGAGGCCCACCTACAATGAGCAGTTCTTC.